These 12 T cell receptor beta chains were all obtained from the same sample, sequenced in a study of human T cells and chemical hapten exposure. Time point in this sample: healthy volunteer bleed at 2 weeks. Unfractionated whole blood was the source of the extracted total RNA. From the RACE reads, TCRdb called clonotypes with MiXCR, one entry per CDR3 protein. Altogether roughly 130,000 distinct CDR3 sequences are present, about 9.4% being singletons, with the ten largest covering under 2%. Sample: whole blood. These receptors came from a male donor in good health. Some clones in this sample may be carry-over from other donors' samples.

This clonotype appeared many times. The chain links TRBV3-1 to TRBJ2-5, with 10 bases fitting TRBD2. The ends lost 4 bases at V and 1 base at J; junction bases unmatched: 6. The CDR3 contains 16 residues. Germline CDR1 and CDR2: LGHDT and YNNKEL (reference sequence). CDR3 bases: TGTGCCAGCAGCCCCTTAGCGGGAGGTTCCCAAGAGACCCAGTACTTC. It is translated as CASSPLAGGSQETQYF.

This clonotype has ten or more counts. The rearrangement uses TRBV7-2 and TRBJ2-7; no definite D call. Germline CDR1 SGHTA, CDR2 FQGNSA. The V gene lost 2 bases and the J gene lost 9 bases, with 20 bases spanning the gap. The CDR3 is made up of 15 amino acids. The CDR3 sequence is CASSLRGSQPPPQYF. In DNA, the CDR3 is TGTGCCAGCAGCTTAAGAGGCTCCCAACCGCCCCCGCAGTACTTC.

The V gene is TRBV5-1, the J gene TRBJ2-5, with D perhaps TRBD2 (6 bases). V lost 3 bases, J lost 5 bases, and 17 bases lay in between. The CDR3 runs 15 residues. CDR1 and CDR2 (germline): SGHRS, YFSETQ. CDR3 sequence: CASSSLAGREETQYF. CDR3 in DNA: TGCGCCAGCAGCTCTTTGGCGGGAAGGGAGGAGACCCAGTACTTC.

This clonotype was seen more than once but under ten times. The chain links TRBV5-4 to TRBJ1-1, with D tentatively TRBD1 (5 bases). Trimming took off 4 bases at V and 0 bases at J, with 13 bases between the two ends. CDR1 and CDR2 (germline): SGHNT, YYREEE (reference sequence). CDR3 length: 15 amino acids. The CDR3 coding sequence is TGTGCCAGCAGCCACCGGGACTCCCTGAACACTGAAGCTTTCTTT. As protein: CASSHRDSLNTEAFF.

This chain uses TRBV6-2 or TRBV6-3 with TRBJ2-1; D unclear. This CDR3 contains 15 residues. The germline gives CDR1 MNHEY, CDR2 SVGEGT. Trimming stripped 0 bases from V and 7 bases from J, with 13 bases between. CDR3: CASSYSGFKGNEQFF. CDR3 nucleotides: TGTGCCAGCAGTTACTCGGGCTTTAAAGGGAATGAGCAGTTCTTC.

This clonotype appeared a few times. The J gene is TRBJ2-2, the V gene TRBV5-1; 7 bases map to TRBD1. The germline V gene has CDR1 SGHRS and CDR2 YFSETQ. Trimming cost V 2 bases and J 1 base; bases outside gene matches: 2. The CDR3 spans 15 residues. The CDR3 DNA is TGCGCCAGCAGCTTTCGACAGGGGAACACCGGGGAGCTGTTTTTT. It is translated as CASSFRQGNTGELFF.

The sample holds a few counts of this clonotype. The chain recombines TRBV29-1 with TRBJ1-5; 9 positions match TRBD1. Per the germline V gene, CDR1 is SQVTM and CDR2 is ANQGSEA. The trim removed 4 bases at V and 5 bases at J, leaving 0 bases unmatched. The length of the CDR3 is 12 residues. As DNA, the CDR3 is TGCAGCGTTGGGACAGGGGATCAGCCCCAGCATTTT. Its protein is CSVGTGDQPQHF.

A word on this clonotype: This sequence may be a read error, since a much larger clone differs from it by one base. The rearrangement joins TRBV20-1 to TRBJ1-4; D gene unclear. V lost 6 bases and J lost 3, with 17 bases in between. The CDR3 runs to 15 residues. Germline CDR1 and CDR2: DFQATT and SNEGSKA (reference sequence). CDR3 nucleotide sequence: TGCAGTGCAGCCCCCCACGGAGCCGCTAATGAAAAACTGTTTTTT. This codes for CSAAPHGAANEKLFF.

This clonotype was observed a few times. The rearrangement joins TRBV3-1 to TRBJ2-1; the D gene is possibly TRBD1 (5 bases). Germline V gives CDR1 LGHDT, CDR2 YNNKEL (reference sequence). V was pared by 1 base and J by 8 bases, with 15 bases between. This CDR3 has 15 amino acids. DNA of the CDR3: TGTGCCAGCAGCCAAGTCGGCAGGGTGGGCGATGAGCAGTTCTTC. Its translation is CASSQVGRVGDEQFF.

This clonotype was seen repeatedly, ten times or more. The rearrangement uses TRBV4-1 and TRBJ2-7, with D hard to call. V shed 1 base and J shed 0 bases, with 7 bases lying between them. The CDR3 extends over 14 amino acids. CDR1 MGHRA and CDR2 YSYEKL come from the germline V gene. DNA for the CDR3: TGCGCCAGCAGCCAAGGAGGAGTCTCCTACGAGCAGTACTTC. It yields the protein CASSQGGVSYEQYF.

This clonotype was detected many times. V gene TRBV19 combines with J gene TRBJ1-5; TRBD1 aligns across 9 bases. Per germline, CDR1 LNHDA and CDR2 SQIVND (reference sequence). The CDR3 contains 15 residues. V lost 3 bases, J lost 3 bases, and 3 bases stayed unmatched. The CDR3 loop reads CASSIRDRDNQPQHF. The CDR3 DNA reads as TGTGCCAGTAGTATTCGGGACAGGGACAATCAGCCCCAGCATTTT.

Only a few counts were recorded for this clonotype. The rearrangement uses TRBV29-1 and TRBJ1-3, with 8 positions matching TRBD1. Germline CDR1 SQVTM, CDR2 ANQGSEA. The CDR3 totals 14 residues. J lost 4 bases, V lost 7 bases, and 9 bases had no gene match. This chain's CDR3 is CSASPDRGGNTIYF. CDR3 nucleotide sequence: TGCAGCGCGTCTCCCGACAGGGGAGGAAACACCATATATTTT.